The 10 T cell receptor beta chains below were found in one sample sequenced in a study of blood T cell repertoires in COVID-19. The method was immunoSEQ multiplex PCR; TCRdb's version includes in-frame clones alone and lacks a portion of them. Altogether a few hundred thousand clones are present, 75% to 85% being singletons, with the ten largest covering 9.7%. Sequenced input: peripheral blood. The receptors derive from a man in his fifties or sixties with active or convalescent COVID-19.

This clone was seen only a few times. V usage is TRBV6-5 and J usage is TRBJ1-6; 8 nucleotides match TRBD1. CDR1 and CDR2 (germline): MNHEY, SVGAGI. V dropped 6 bases and J dropped 14; count of bases not matched to a gene: 15. CDR3 size: 15 residues. The CDR3 is CASRDGQGDSGSLHF. DNA of the CDR3: TGTGCCAGCAGAGATGGACAGGGCGATTCGGGGTCCCTCCACTTT.

The chain couples TRBV2 to TRBJ2-7; 7 bases map to TRBD2. The V gene end was trimmed by 1 base and the J gene end by 7 bases; junction bases not matched to a gene: 10. CDR3 length: 15 residues. Germline V lookup: CDR1 SNHLY, CDR2 FYNNEI. The CDR3 is CASSEGTSGVGEQYF. DNA of the CDR3: TGTGCCAGCAGTGAAGGGACTAGTGGGGTTGGGGAGCAGTACTTC. Full variable domain (remainder filled in from reference TRBV2 and TRBJ2-7): EPEVTQTPSHQVTQMGQEVILRCVPISNHLYFYWYRQILGQKVEFLVSFYNNEISEKSEIFDDQFSVERPDGSNFTLKIRSTKLEDSAMYFCASSEGTSGVGEQYFGPGTRLTVT.

J is TRBJ2-1 and V is TRBV7-9; unclear D gene. Germline CDR1 is SEHNR and CDR2 is FQNEAQ (reference sequence). The CDR3 is 12 residues long. Deletions cut 2 bases from V and 10 bases from J, with 9 bases between. Written as DNA, the CDR3 is TGTGCCAGCAGCTTAATTGTCTACGAGCAGTTCTTC. This encodes CASSLIVYEQFF.

This chain joins TRBV4-3 and TRBJ2-7; the D gene is possibly TRBD1 (6 bases). V was cut by 4 bases and J by 2 bases, with 15 bases left in between. Germline values: CDR1 LGHNA, CDR2 YSLEER. The CDR3 spans 15 residues. The CDR3 bases are TGCGCCAGCAGCCTATACGACAGGCCTCCCTACGAGCAGTACTTC. This sequence encodes CASSLYDRPPYEQYF.

The V and J genes are TRBV7-2 and TRBJ2-7; 10 nucleotides agree with TRBD1. The germline V gene encodes CDR1 SGHTA and CDR2 FQGNSA. Trimming took 5 bases from V and 6 from J; bases not matched to a gene: 7. This CDR3 has 14 residues. This CDR3 reads CASSVRQGAFEQYF. In DNA form, the CDR3 reads TGTGCCAGCAGCGTCCGACAGGGGGCTTTCGAGCAGTACTTC.

This chain connects TRBV4-3 to TRBJ1-1; D not resolved. CDR1 is LGHNA, CDR2 YSLEER, per germline. This CDR3 comprises 16 residues. The V and J ends lost 3 bases and 4 bases respectively, with 18 bases between them. The CDR3, as DNA: TGCGCCAGCAGCCAGAACGAGCGGGGTTTGGGCACTGAAGCTTTCTTT. Its protein is CASSQNERGLGTEAFF.

V gene TRBV27 combines with J gene TRBJ1-4; weak D call: TRBD1 (6 bases). The V gene lost 1 base and the J gene lost 5 bases, with 17 bases spanning the gap. The CDR3 is made up of 17 amino acids. Per the germline V gene, CDR1 is MNHEY and CDR2 is SMNVEV (reference sequence). CDR3 loop: CASSLYFTGTPNEKLFF. The DNA of the CDR3 is TGTGCCAGCAGTTTATATTTCACCGGGACACCAAATGAAAAACTGTTTTTT.

This sequence joins TRBV5-1 and TRBJ1-4; 7 bases match TRBD1. V gave up 5 bases and J gave up 3 bases; unmatched junction bases: 13. From germline, CDR1 is SGHRS and CDR2 YFSETQ. The CDR3 consists of 17 residues. This CDR3 is CASRRTGTARSNEKLFF. For the CDR3, the DNA is TGCGCCAGCAGGCGTACCGGGACAGCAAGGTCTAATGAAAAACTGTTTTTT.

The chain is built from TRBV28 and TRBJ2-7, with TRBD1 matching over 10 bases. This CDR3 region has 16 residues. V shed 3 bases and J 9 bases; nucleotides not matched to a gene: 14. Germline CDR1 and CDR2: MDHEN and SYDVKM. The CDR3 bases are TGTGCCAGCAGTTTGGGAACCGGGACAGGGGTCCGAGGGCAGTACTTC. It encodes CASSLGTGTGVRGQYF.

The chain recombines TRBV9 with TRBJ2-3; 8 bases align to TRBD2. This CDR3 contains 17 residues. The V gene end was trimmed by 0 bases and the J gene end by 5 bases; junction bases not matched to a gene: 11. Per germline, CDR1 SGDLS and CDR2 YYNGEE. In DNA form, the CDR3 reads TGTGCCAGCAGCGTAGGGGTACTCGGGGGGGCCGGAGATACGCAGTATTTT. Its protein is CASSVGVLGGAGDTQYF.